What follows describes a single T cell receptor (beta chain). The antigen remains unidentified. This entry is derived from a study of CD8 T cells in Susac syndrome. It was with random hexamers that about 0.45 to 1 ug RNA was reverse transcribed. With immunoSEQ multiplex PCR, TCR beta CDR3 was amplified across 54 Vbeta and 13 Jbeta. One entry per CDR3 protein, called by TCRdb with MiXCR from the immunoSEQ multiplex PCR reads. The sample contains about 150,000 distinct CDR3 sequences, approximately 94% of which appear only once. Study outcomes and limitations: The study acknowledged a relatively small number of individuals in its TCR sequencing and HLA analysis.

V gave up 1 base and J gave up 4 bases, with 12 bases separating them. The CDR3 has 14 amino acids. Germline CDR1 reads SQVTM; CDR2 reads ANQGSEA. The chain uses TRBV29-1 and TRBJ2-3; no firm D call. This clonotype was obtained from a human donor in good health. Sequencing input: CD4+ T cells from PBMCs. CDR3 bases: TGCAGCGTTGAAGGAGGAGTTAACTCAGATACGCAGTATTTT. Translating it yields CSVEGGVNSDTQYF.